This passage covers 17 T cell receptor beta chains from one sample sequenced in a study of shared clonotypes between healthy human individuals (dated by TCRdb to about 2020). The method was the immunoSEQ multiplex PCR assay. The immuneACCESS repertoire file appears here via TCRdb, limited to in-frame rearrangements. These files lack a portion of the clones; in checked studies, under half of the deficit traces to unresolved V genes, and the cause of the others is not known. This sample gives 2.3 million or so clones in total; approximately 93% of them show up just once. The ten largest clones add up to approximately 0.4% of the sample. The specimen sequenced was naive CD4+ T cells from PBMCs. Read against the paper, the sample's cell subset or site label means: CD45RA+ positively selected. Receptors originate from a man aged 18 to 30 in good health. Some clones in this sample may be carry-over from other donors' samples.

This clone was seen once. This rearrangement joins TRBV9 to TRBJ2-1, with D uncertain. There are 15 residues in the CDR3. Trimming removed 4 bases from V and 0 bases from J, with 11 bases in between. Germline CDR1 SGDLS, CDR2 YYNGEE. In DNA form, the CDR3 reads TGTGCCAGCAGCCAGGACGCCGCCTCCTACAATGAGCAGTTCTTC. The encoded protein is CASSQDAASYNEQFF.

The chain uses TRBV28 and TRBJ2-7, with TRBD1 as a possible D gene (5 bases). V lost 6 bases to trimming and J lost 2 bases, with 14 bases between them. The CDR3 has 14 residues. CDR1 is MDHEN and CDR2 is SYDVKM in the germline V gene. The CDR3 region is CASSPYVGAYEQYF. CDR3 sequence (DNA): TGTGCCAGCAGCCCCTACGTAGGGGCCTACGAGCAGTACTTC.

The genes are TRBV6-1 and TRBJ1-1; D is possibly TRBD1 (5 bases). Per germline, CDR1 MNHNS and CDR2 SASEGT. Trimming took off 5 bases at V and 11 bases at J, with 12 bases between the two ends. The CDR3 runs 11 residues. CDR3 protein: CASSYARVAFF. DNA for the CDR3: TGTGCCAGCAGTTATGCCAGGGTCGCTTTCTTT.

This rearrangement joins TRBV30 to TRBJ2-3; possible D gene TRBD1, 7 bases. In germline, CDR1 is GTSNPN, CDR2 SVGIG (reference sequence). The CDR3 length is 16 residues. The germline V and J ends were trimmed by 5 bases and 4 bases, with 22 bases remaining between them. DNA of the CDR3: TGTGCCTGGGCGTGGGGGGAGACAGGGCGCGCAGATACGCAGTATTTT. Protein sequence: CAWAWGETGRADTQYF.

The V and J genes are TRBV11-3 and TRBJ2-5; D is perhaps TRBD2 (5 bases). This CDR3 comprises 13 residues. Trimming removed 1 base from V and 5 bases from J, with 8 bases in between. Germline values: CDR1 SGHNT, CDR2 YENEEA. CDR3 in DNA: TGTGCCAGCAGCTTAGGATCGGGGGAGACCCAGTACTTC. This sequence encodes CASSLGSGETQYF.

The chain carries TRBV18 and TRBJ1-4; no definite D call. The CDR3 has 14 residues. V lost 3 bases and J lost 8, with 13 bases in between. Germline CDR1 KGHSH, CDR2 LQKENI. The CDR3 loop reads CASSPSWAREKLFF. CDR3 bases: TGTGCCAGCTCACCTTCCTGGGCCCGCGAAAAACTGTTTTTT.

This chain uses TRBV5-1 with TRBJ2-4; possible D gene TRBD2, 5 bases. CDR1 and CDR2 from the germline V gene are SGHRS and YFSETQ. The CDR3 has 14 amino acids. Trimming took 0 bases from V and 11 from J, leaving 15 bases between them. The CDR3 DNA reads TGCGCCAGCAGCTTGGAGATTACAACCGGGGTTCAGTACTTC. As protein: CASSLEITTGVQYF.

This chain uses TRBV15 with TRBJ1-5; D is perhaps TRBD1 (5 bases). CDR3 length: 20 residues. V dropped 0 bases and J dropped 1 base, with 22 bases sitting between them. Germline V gives CDR1 LNHNV, CDR2 YYDKDF (reference sequence). The CDR3 protein is CATSRDRRQRPAGSNQPQHF. In DNA, the CDR3 is TGTGCCACCAGCAGAGATCGGCGACAGAGGCCCGCTGGGAGCAATCAGCCCCAGCATTTT.

V gene TRBV14 combines with J gene TRBJ1-1; D remains unclear. This CDR3 has 13 residues. V lost 1 base to trimming and J lost 3 bases, with 6 bases between them. Germline CDR1 reads SGHDN; CDR2 reads FVKESK. CDR3 sequence (DNA): TGTGCCAGCAGCCAAGTATCCTACACTGAAGCTTTCTTT. Protein: CASSQVSYTEAFF.

This clone was counted once. The chain combines TRBV29-1 with TRBJ2-1; D is perhaps TRBD1 (6 bases). The CDR3 covers 12 residues. Trimming cost V 1 base and J 5 bases, with 6 bases left between them. Germline values: CDR1 SQVTM, CDR2 ANQGSEA. CDR3 sequence (DNA): TGCAGCGTTGAAGGGACAGACAATGAGCAGTTCTTC. It translates to CSVEGTDNEQFF.

On this clone itself: Other DNA sequences in this sample translate to the same CDR3. V is TRBV6-1 and J is TRBJ2-1; TRBD2 agrees at 7 bases. V shed 2 bases and J 0 bases; nucleotides not matched to a gene: 4. The CDR3 totals 16 residues. Germline V lookup: CDR1 MNHNS, CDR2 SASEGT. CDR3 protein: CASSERGGSSYNEQFF. CDR3 nucleotide sequence: TGTGCCAGCAGTGAAAGGGGCGGGAGCTCCTACAATGAGCAGTTCTTC.

As for this clone: Other nucleotide sequences from this sample produce the same CDR3. The chain links TRBV7-2 to TRBJ2-3; D unclear. CDR3 length: 14 residues. Germline assignment: CDR1 SGHTA and CDR2 FQGNSA. V was trimmed by 5 bases and J by 0 bases, leaving 9 bases between them. DNA for the CDR3: TGTGCCAGCAGCCAGACCCGTAGCACAGATACGCAGTATTTT. Translating gives CASSQTRSTDTQYF.

The chain employs TRBV19 and TRBJ2-4, with 13 nucleotides matching TRBD2. The CDR3 extends over 18 amino acids. Germline lookup yields CDR1 LNHDA and CDR2 SQIVND (reference sequence). Trimming removed 6 bases from V and 3 bases from J; junction bases left unmatched: 11. DNA of the CDR3: TGTGCCAGTAGGACCCGAGGACTAGCGGGAGAGGGCAAAAACATTCAGTACTTC. Translated, it gives CASRTRGLAGEGKNIQYF. Complete variable domain (other parts from reference TRBV19 and TRBJ2-4): DGGITQSPKYLFRKEGQNVTLSCEQNLNHDAMYWYRQDPGQGLRLIYYSQIVNDFQKGDIAEGYSVSREKKESFPLTVTSAQKNPTAFYLCASRTRGLAGEGKNIQYFGAGTRLSVL.

The chain employs TRBV10-3 and TRBJ2-1; the match to TRBD1 covers 9 bases. Trimming at V came to 2 bases and at J to 7 bases, leaving 6 bases not matched to a gene. This CDR3 region has 15 residues. Germline CDR1 and CDR2: ENHRY and SYGVKD. In DNA form, the CDR3 reads TGTGCCATCAGTGAGGGAAACAGGGGGCGGAATGAGCAGTTCTTC. Its translation: CAISEGNRGRNEQFF.

The chain links TRBV7-2 to TRBJ2-3; maybe TRBD2 (6 bases). V shed 5 bases and J shed 9 bases, with 12 bases lying between them. The CDR3 is made up of 12 amino acids. Germline V gives CDR1 SGHTA, CDR2 FQGNSA. The CDR3 protein is CASSPRDLTQYF. In DNA, the CDR3 is TGTGCCAGCAGCCCCCGGGACTTAACGCAGTATTTT.

The chain recombines TRBV29-1 with TRBJ2-7, with D perhaps TRBD2 (6 bases). The CDR3 runs 12 residues. Germline V gene lookup returns CDR1 SQVTM and CDR2 ANQGSEA. V lost 4 bases and J lost 7, with 14 bases in between. Here the CDR3 reads CSVVVASEEQYF. CDR3 nucleotides: TGCAGCGTTGTCGTGGCTAGCGAAGAGCAGTACTTC.

The chain uses TRBV28 and TRBJ2-7; no definite D call. Germline V gives CDR1 MDHEN, CDR2 SYDVKM. The CDR3 extends over 13 amino acids. The germline V and J ends were trimmed by 3 bases and 3 bases, with 9 bases remaining between them. The CDR3 loop is CASSFYHNYEQYF. In nucleotides, the CDR3 is TGTGCCAGCAGTTTTTATCACAACTACGAGCAGTACTTC.